This entry is about one TCR beta chain. The data were obtained in a study of technical replicates of blood from a handful of donors. Measured with immunoSEQ multiplex PCR; TCRdb has only the in-frame clones, and not every one. The profile shows approximately 66,000 clones, over 75% of them singletons. The CDR3 is 15 amino acids. V was cut by 1 base and J by 4 bases, with 14 bases left in between. Germline CDR1 SGHRS, CDR2 YFSETQ. V gene TRBV5-1 combines with J gene TRBJ1-2; possibly TRBD1 for D (5 bases). This receptor was taken from a human donor in good health. Some clones in this sample may be carry-over from other donors' samples. Sequenced: PBMCs. CDR3 sequence: CASSLTGGFGYGYTF. The CDR3 region has the DNA TGCGCCAGCAGCTTGACAGGTGGATTTGGCTATGGCTACACCTTC.